A selection of T cell receptor beta chains follows, all from one sample in a study of blood T cell repertoires in COVID-19. The protocol was immunoSEQ multiplex PCR, while the TCRdb copy is restricted to in-frame clones and leaves out a portion. The profile covers roughly 240,000 clones, with over 80% appearing a single time and around 0.8% taken by the ten largest. The sample taken for sequencing was PBMCs or T cells enriched from blood (not recorded which). The receptors were gathered from a man in his forties or fifties who had been exposed to COVID-19. Both conserved end residues are part of each CDR3. The D gene is left open where the match is weak. Not every row has a clone size; where given, it reads once, few, many or a size class.

V	D	J	size	CDR3	DNA
TRBV30	NA	TRBJ2-7	NA	CAWSVDLSGEQYF	TGTGCCTGGAGTGTAGACTTATCGGGAGAGCAGTACTTC
TRBV5-4	NA	TRBJ2-6	NA	CASSPSPALGANVLTF	TGTGCCAGCAGCCCGTCCCCTGCGCTTGGGGCCAACGTCCTGACTTTC
TRBV5-1	TRBD2	TRBJ2-3	NA	CASMRTSGRGNTQYF	TGCGCCAGCATGCGGACTAGCGGGAGAGGAAATACGCAGTATTTT
TRBV28	TRBD1	TRBJ1-4	few	CASSSGQGNNEKLFF	TGTGCCAGCAGTTCCGGACAGGGGAATAATGAAAAACTGTTTTTT
TRBV19	TRBD2	TRBJ2-1	NA	CASSTSGGQDEQFF	TGTGCCAGTAGTACCTCGGGGGGGCAGGATGAGCAGTTCTTC
TRBV2	TRBD1	TRBJ1-5	NA	CASRNRGGDQPQHF	TGTGCCAGCCGCAACAGGGGTGGAGATCAGCCCCAGCATTTT
TRBV19	NA	TRBJ1-2	NA	CASSLEWSVYGYTF	TGTGCCAGTAGTCTCGAGTGGTCGGTCTATGGCTACACCTTC
TRBV6-1	NA	TRBJ2-3	NA	CASSESQGATDTQYF	TGTGCCAGCAGTGAGTCACAGGGTGCCACAGATACGCAGTATTTT
TRBV15	NA	TRBJ1-2	NA	CATSREMETANYGYTF	TGTGCCACCAGCAGAGAGATGGAGACAGCTAACTATGGCTACACCTTC
TRBV19	NA	TRBJ2-1	NA	CASSIRRGRSYNEQFF	TGTGCCAGTAGTATAAGGAGGGGCCGCTCCTACAATGAGCAGTTCTTC
TRBV29-1	NA	TRBJ2-6	NA	CSTAGGPGLKGANVLTF	TGCAGCACAGCCGGGGGACCAGGGTTAAAAGGGGCCAACGTCCTGACTTTC
TRBV25-1	NA	TRBJ1-1	NA	CASSPGQHTEAFF	TGTGCCAGCAGCCCCGGACAGCACACTGAAGCTTTCTTT
TRBV11-3	TRBD1	TRBJ2-1	NA	CASSRQGRHGKYNEQFF	TGTGCCAGCAGCCGACAGGGTCGGCATGGGAAGTACAATGAGCAGTTCTTC
TRBV4-1	TRBD1	TRBJ1-2	NA	CASSRQGARPNYGYTF	TGCGCCAGCAGCCGACAGGGGGCGCGACCAAACTATGGCTACACCTTC
TRBV6-4	NA	TRBJ1-6	once	CASSDSAGYSPLHF	TGTGCCAGCAGTGACTCGGCGGGGTACTCACCCCTCCACTTT
TRBV5-1	TRBD1	TRBJ2-5	NA	CASSLGAGGFETQYF	TGCGCCAGCAGCCTGGGGGCAGGGGGCTTTGAGACCCAGTACTTC
TRBV2	NA	TRBJ1-1	NA	CASSVQGNTEAFF	TGTGCCAGCAGTGTACAGGGAAACACTGAAGCTTTCTTT
TRBV28	TRBD2	TRBJ2-1	NA	CASSLLGLENEQFF	TGTGCCAGCAGTTTGTTAGGACTAGAAAATGAGCAGTTCTTC
TRBV30	NA	TRBJ2-6	NA	CAGHQGSGANVLTF	TGTGCCGGACATCAAGGCTCTGGGGCCAACGTCCTGACTTTC
TRBV28	TRBD1	TRBJ1-6	NA	CASSLWRGTVNSPLHF	TGTGCCAGCAGTTTATGGAGAGGGACAGTTAATTCACCCCTCCACTTT
TRBV11-3	NA	TRBJ2-2	NA	CASSPLATGELFF	TGTGCCAGCAGCCCACTAGCTACCGGGGAGCTGTTTTTT
TRBV2	NA	TRBJ2-5	NA	CASKGQTETQYF	TGTGCCAGCAAAGGACAGACAGAGACCCAGTACTTC
TRBV11-2	NA	TRBJ2-2	NA	CASSLGGRTNTGELFF	TGTGCCAGCAGCTTAGGGGGCAGGACGAACACCGGGGAGCTGTTTTTT
TRBV4-1	TRBD1	TRBJ1-2	NA	CASSLYRQGLPTNYGYTF	TGCGCCAGCAGCCTTTACCGACAGGGCCTACCTACTAACTATGGCTACACCTTC
TRBV7-2	TRBD2	TRBJ2-3	NA	CASSGTTSGSTQYF	TGTGCCAGCAGCGGAACCACTAGCGGGAGTACGCAGTATTTT
TRBV7-2	NA	TRBJ2-6	NA	CASSSSGAGANVLTF	TGTGCCAGCAGCTCCTCGGGGGCTGGGGCCAACGTCCTGACTTTC
TRBV24-1	TRBD1	TRBJ1-1	NA	CATSDPTGGNTEAFF	TGTGCCACCAGTGACCCGACAGGGGGGAACACTGAAGCTTTCTTT
TRBV18	NA	TRBJ2-5	NA	CASSLDIQETQYF	TGTGCCAGCTCCCTCGACATACAAGAGACCCAGTACTTC
TRBV10-3	TRBD1	TRBJ1-2	NA	CAISESGTGGSYGYTF	TGTGCCATCAGTGAGTCTGGGACAGGCGGTTCCTATGGCTACACCTTC
TRBV3-1/TRBV3-2	NA	TRBJ1-2	NA	CASSQDAGPVYGYTF	TGTGCCAGCAGCCAAGACGCAGGGCCAGTCTATGGCTACACCTTC
TRBV6-5	NA	TRBJ1-4	NA	CASSYSNREEKLFF	TGTGCCAGCAGTTACTCGAACAGGGAAGAAAAACTGTTTTTT
TRBV12-3/TRBV12-4	NA	TRBJ1-5	NA	CASSNRGQPQHF	TGTGCCAGCAGCAATAGGGGTCAGCCCCAGCATTTT
TRBV2	NA	TRBJ2-5	NA	CASSKDTFQETQYF	TGTGCCAGCAGTAAGGACACTTTCCAAGAGACCCAGTACTTC
TRBV19	NA	TRBJ1-3	NA	CASSINSGNTIYF	TGTGCCAGTAGTATTAACTCTGGAAACACCATATATTTT
TRBV19	NA	TRBJ2-1	NA	CASTSSDTLSYNEQFF	TGTGCCAGTACCTCCTCGGACACTCTCTCCTACAATGAGCAGTTCTTC
TRBV24-1	TRBD1	TRBJ2-3	once	CATSGFTGGPSAFPDTQYF	TGTGCCACCAGTGGGTTTACAGGGGGCCCTAGCGCTTTCCCAGATACGCAGTATTTT
TRBV30	TRBD1	TRBJ1-1	NA	CAWTVLGQGNTEAFF	TGTGCCTGGACTGTACTGGGACAGGGGAACACTGAAGCTTTCTTT
TRBV28	NA	TRBJ1-5	NA	CASSESGQPQHF	TGTGCCAGCAGTGAGAGTGGTCAGCCCCAGCATTTT
TRBV5-1	NA	TRBJ2-3	NA	CASSAAGTDTQYF	TGCGCCAGCAGCGCGGCGGGTACAGATACGCAGTATTTT
TRBV10-3	NA	TRBJ1-2	NA	CAISERGLPDHYGYTF	TGTGCCATCAGTGAGAGGGGACTGCCGGACCACTATGGCTACACCTTC
TRBV4-1	TRBD1	TRBJ1-2	NA	CASSLRPGQLYGYTF	TGCGCCAGCAGCCTTAGACCGGGACAGTTATATGGCTACACCTTC
TRBV5-4	TRBD2	TRBJ2-1	NA	CASSSGTSGRAYNEQFF	TGTGCCAGCAGCTCTGGGACTAGCGGGAGGGCCTACAATGAGCAGTTCTTC
TRBV5-5	TRBD1	TRBJ2-1	NA	CASSFRDRGYNEQFF	TGTGCCAGCAGCTTCCGGGACAGGGGCTACAATGAGCAGTTCTTC
TRBV20-1	TRBD1	TRBJ1-2	once	CSASPGQGNYYGYTF	TGCAGTGCTAGTCCGGGACAGGGGAATTACTATGGCTACACCTTC
TRBV9	TRBD1	TRBJ2-5	NA	CASSVAGTGGGETQYF	TGTGCCAGCAGCGTAGCAGGGACAGGGGGCGGAGAGACCCAGTACTTC
TRBV7-9	TRBD1	TRBJ1-2	NA	CASSGRDRDDYGYTF	TGTGCCAGCAGCGGCCGGGACAGGGACGACTATGGCTACACCTTC
TRBV28	NA	TRBJ2-4	NA	CASSLLTGLAKNIQYF	TGTGCCAGCAGTTTACTAACAGGGCTAGCCAAAAACATTCAGTACTTC
TRBV19	NA	TRBJ1-1	NA	CASSDRRFAEAFF	TGTGCCAGTAGTGACAGGAGATTCGCTGAAGCTTTCTTT
TRBV7-9	TRBD1	TRBJ1-1	NA	CASSLGVHRGTEAFF	TGTGCCAGCAGCTTAGGGGTCCACAGGGGGACTGAAGCTTTCTTT
TRBV19	TRBD1	TRBJ1-5	once	CASNNRGSSNQPQHF	TGTGCCAGCAACAACAGGGGATCTAGCAATCAGCCCCAGCATTTT
TRBV19	NA	TRBJ1-6	NA	CASSTRDNQSPLHF	TGTGCCAGTAGTACTCGGGACAATCAATCACCCCTCCACTTT
TRBV5-6	TRBD1	TRBJ1-2	NA	CASSPPILGTGNYGYTF	TGTGCCAGCAGCCCGCCGATCCTCGGGACAGGGAACTATGGCTACACCTTC
TRBV7-9	TRBD2	TRBJ2-2	NA	CASSFGLAGISGELFF	TGTGCCAGCAGCTTCGGGCTAGCGGGAATCTCCGGGGAGCTGTTTTTT
TRBV5-1	TRBD1	TRBJ1-4	NA	CASSPDRVGRTNEKLFF	TGCGCCAGCAGCCCAGACAGGGTTGGAAGAACTAATGAAAAACTGTTTTTT
TRBV10-3	NA	TRBJ2-3	NA	CAISESPSRTDTQYF	TGTGCCATCAGTGAATCGCCTAGCCGCACAGATACGCAGTATTTT
TRBV7-8	NA	TRBJ1-1	NA	CASSLTTPEAFF	TGTGCCAGCAGCTTAACTACCCCTGAAGCTTTCTTT
TRBV6-4	NA	TRBJ1-2	NA	CASSDTLPNRVGYTF	TGTGCCAGCAGTGACACCCTTCCCAACAGGGTGGGCTACACCTTC
TRBV9	NA	TRBJ1-2	NA	CASSLRGGGGYTF	TGTGCCAGCAGCCTTCGGGGAGGCGGAGGCTACACCTTC
TRBV28	NA	TRBJ1-1	few	CASMGGVTEAFF	TGTGCCAGCATGGGGGGTGTCACTGAAGCTTTCTTT
TRBV9	NA	TRBJ2-1	NA	CASSEEGALYNEQFF	TGTGCCAGCAGCGAAGAAGGGGCCCTCTACAATGAGCAGTTCTTC